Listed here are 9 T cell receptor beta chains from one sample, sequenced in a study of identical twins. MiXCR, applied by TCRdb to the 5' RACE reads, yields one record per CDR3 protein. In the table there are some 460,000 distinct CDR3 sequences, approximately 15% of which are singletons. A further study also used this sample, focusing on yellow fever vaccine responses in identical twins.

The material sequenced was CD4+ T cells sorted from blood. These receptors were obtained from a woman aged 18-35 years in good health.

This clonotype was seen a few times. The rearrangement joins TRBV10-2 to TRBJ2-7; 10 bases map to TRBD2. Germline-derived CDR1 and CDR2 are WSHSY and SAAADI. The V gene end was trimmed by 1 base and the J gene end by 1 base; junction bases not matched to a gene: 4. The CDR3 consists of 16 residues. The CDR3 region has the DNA TGCGCCAGCAGTGAGTATCCTAGCGGGAGATCCTACGAGCAGTACTTC. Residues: CASSEYPSGRSYEQYF.

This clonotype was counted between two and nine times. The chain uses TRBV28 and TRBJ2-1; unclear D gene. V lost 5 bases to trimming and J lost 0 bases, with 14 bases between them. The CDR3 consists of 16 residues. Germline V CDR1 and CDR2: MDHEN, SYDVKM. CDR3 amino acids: CASSAQTASSYNEQFF. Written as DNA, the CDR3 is TGTGCCAGCAGTGCCCAGACTGCCAGCTCCTACAATGAGCAGTTCTTC.

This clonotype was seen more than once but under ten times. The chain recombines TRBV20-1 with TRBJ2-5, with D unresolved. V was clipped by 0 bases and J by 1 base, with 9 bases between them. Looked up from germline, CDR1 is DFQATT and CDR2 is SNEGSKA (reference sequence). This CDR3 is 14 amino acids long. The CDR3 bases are TGCAGTGCTAGAGAAGGACGGACCCAAGAGACCCAGTACTTC. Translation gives CSAREGRTQETQYF.

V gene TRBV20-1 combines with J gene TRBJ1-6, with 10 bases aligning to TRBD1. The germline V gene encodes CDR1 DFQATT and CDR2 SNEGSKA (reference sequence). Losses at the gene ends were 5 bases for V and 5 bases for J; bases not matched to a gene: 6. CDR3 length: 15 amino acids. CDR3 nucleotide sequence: TGCAGTGCTGGCGGGGGGACAGGGGATAATTCACCCCTCCACTTT. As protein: CSAGGGTGDNSPLHF.

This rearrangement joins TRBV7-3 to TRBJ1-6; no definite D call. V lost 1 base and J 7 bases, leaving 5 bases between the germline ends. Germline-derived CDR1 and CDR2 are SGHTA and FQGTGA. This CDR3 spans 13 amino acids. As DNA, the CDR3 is TGTGCCAGCAGCTTAAGATCCAATTCACCCCTCCACTTT. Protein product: CASSLRSNSPLHF.

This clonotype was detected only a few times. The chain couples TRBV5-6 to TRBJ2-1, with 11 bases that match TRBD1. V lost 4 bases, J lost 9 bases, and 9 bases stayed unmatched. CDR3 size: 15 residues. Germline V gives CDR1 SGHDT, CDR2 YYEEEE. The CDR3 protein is CASSQTRDRGSEQFF. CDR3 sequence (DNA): TGTGCCAGCAGCCAAACCCGGGACAGGGGGAGTGAGCAGTTCTTC.

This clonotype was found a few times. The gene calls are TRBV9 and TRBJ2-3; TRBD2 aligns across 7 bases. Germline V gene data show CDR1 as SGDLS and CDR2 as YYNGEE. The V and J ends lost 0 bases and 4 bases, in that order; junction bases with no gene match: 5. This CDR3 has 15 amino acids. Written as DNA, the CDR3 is TGTGCCAGCAGCGTAGACGGGGGGAGCTCAGATACGCAGTATTTT. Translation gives CASSVDGGSSDTQYF.

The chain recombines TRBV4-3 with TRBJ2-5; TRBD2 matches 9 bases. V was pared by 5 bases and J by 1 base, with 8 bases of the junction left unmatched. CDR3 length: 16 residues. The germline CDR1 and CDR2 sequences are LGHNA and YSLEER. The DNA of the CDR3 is TGCGCCAGCAGCGGTCAGGGGCGGGGGGGCCAAGAGACCCAGTACTTC. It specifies CASSGQGRGGQETQYF.

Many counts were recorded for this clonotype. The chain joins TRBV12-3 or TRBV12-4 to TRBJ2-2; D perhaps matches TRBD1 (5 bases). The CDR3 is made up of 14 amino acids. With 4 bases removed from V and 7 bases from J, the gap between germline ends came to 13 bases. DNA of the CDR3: TGTGCCAGCAGTTCCTCAGGGTTGCACGGGGAGCTGTTTTTT. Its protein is CASSSSGLHGELFF.